Listed below are T cell receptor beta chains from one sample, sequenced in a study of radiotherapy plus CTLA-4 blockade in lung cancer. Measured with immunoSEQ multiplex PCR; TCRdb has only the in-frame clones, and not every one. The sample lists roughly 44,000 clones, roughly four fifths seen once, with over 8.5% in the top ten. Material: peripheral blood, obtained from a patient treated with radiotherapy plus ipilimumab. The receptors derive from a human donor with non-small cell lung cancer who had stable disease on radiotherapy plus ipilimumab. Each CDR3 is given with its conserved first and last residue.

J | V | CDR3
TRBJ1-2 | TRBV28 | CASSSGDFGPNYGYTF
TRBJ2-2 | TRBV15 | CATSRDNAGQGSGELFF
TRBJ1-1 | TRBV28 | CASSFVAAGLNTEAFF
TRBJ2-5 | TRBV11-2 | CASSSGWIQETQYF
TRBJ2-1 | TRBV7-9 | CASSPGIYNEQFF
TRBJ1-2 | TRBV5-1 | CASSLGDGDYGYTF
TRBJ1-2 | TRBV27 | CASSLGTGDGYTF
TRBJ2-3 | TRBV7-3 | CASSPGFSTDTQYF
TRBJ1-5 | TRBV6-5 | CASSYSQDLNQPQHF
TRBJ1-2 | TRBV5-5 | CASSLGGRAYGYTF
TRBJ1-2 | TRBV6-5 | CASSLDRGDYGYTF
TRBJ1-1 | TRBV6-6 | CASSLDRNTEAFF
TRBJ1-4 | TRBV5-6 | CASSFLNEKLFF
TRBJ1-5 | TRBV7-2 | CASSPRAGSNQPQHF
TRBJ2-2 | TRBV7-2 | CASSLYSTQNTGELFF
TRBJ1-6 | TRBV6-5 | CASSYDGVPTNSPLHF
TRBJ1-6 | TRBV6-4 | CASSEGRHNSPLHF
TRBJ2-5 | TRBV5-1 | CASSLSGQQETQYF
TRBJ2-6 | TRBV6-6 | CASSSLGGANVLTF
TRBJ2-3 | TRBV5-1 | CASSFQGPRGTDTQYF
TRBJ1-2 | TRBV5-1 | CASSLEAGGYGYTF
TRBJ1-5 | TRBV7-6 | CASSLLDSGQPQHF
TRBJ2-7 | TRBV5-4 | CASSPRLTGGYEQYF
TRBJ2-7 | TRBV5-8 | CASSLVGIPSYEQYF
TRBJ1-1 | TRBV5-8 | CASSFYTGASVGAEAFF
TRBJ2-3 | TRBV9 | CASSVGTGSSTDTQYF
TRBJ2-3 | TRBV7-8 | CASSFTGFVDTQYF
TRBJ1-1 | TRBV7-9 | CASSFGGGSDTEAFF
TRBJ2-2 | TRBV13 | CASSSRAARKLFF
TRBJ1-1 | TRBV7-9 | CASSGLNTEAFF
TRBJ1-1 | TRBV29-1 | CSVTSARGIFGGTEAFF
TRBJ1-1 | TRBV18 | CASSRGPGNTEAFF